This TCR beta chain was recovered during a study of blood T cell repertoires in COVID-19. Study background: The origin of the acute and convalescent COVID-19 samples was the United States, Italy and Spain. Nucleic acid was either cDNA or gDNA, and it came from T cells, B-cell-depleted T cells, or PBMCs.

The CDR3 length is 19 residues. In germline, CDR1 is LNHDA, CDR2 SQIVND (reference sequence). With 0 bases clipped from V and 2 bases from J, the junction kept 6 bases outside the gene matches. How the authors handled the data: Estimation of nucleated cell counts was performed using reference gene primer amplification. TCRdb's table, derived via immunoSEQ multiplex PCR, lists solely in-frame clones and lacks some. V and J calls and clone size follow that table, whereas D and trimming were derived from the DNA. The table records more than 140,000 clones, about four fifths of them present only once. The chain is built from TRBV19 and TRBJ2-1; the match to TRBD2 covers 14 bases. This clonotype originated in a human donor in a cohort sampled during active COVID-19. The source material was peripheral blood. CDR3 protein: CASSIDSGTSGGTYNEQFF. CDR3 bases: TGTGCCAGTAGTATAGATTCCGGGACTAGCGGGGGTACCTACAATGAGCAGTTCTTC.